The 27 T cell receptor beta chains reported below all come from one sample, sequenced in a study of blood T cell repertoires in COVID-19 (dated by TCRdb to about 2020). The library was made by the immunoSEQ multiplex PCR assay. The immuneACCESS repertoire file appears here via TCRdb, limited to in-frame rearrangements. These files lack a portion of the clones; in checked studies, under half of the deficit traces to unresolved V genes, and the cause of the others is not known. In this sample the table shows 300,000 or so clones, about 83% of which occur a single time. Of the sample, approximately 1.3% falls within the top ten clones. Sequencing was performed on peripheral blood. Source of these receptors: a woman aged 50 to 60 with acute or convalescent COVID-19.

This clone was observed a handful of times. The chain recombines TRBV6-5 with TRBJ1-2; 7 bases are a match to TRBD1. The CDR3 extends over 14 amino acids. The V gene end was trimmed by 5 bases and the J gene end by 3 bases; junction bases not matched to a gene: 6. Germline-derived CDR1 and CDR2 are MNHEY and SVGAGI. CDR3 nucleotide sequence: TGTGCCAGCAGTCCCGGGACAGCCTACTATGGCTACACCTTC. Translating gives CASSPGTAYYGYTF.

This clone was seen only a few times. The chain recombines TRBV10-2 with TRBJ1-1; tentatively, D is TRBD1 (6 bases). The length of the CDR3 is 13 residues. CDR1 is WSHSY and CDR2 is SAAADI in the germline V gene. V was shortened by 9 bases and J by 4 bases, with 15 bases between the two germline ends. CDR3 nucleotides: TGCGCCAGTAGGGGGGGATTGAGCACTGAAGCTTTCTTT. The encoded protein is CASRGGLSTEAFF.

This clone appeared a few times. The chain is built from TRBV28 and TRBJ1-5, with D perhaps matching TRBD1 (5 bases). Germline CDR1 MDHEN, CDR2 SYDVKM. This CDR3 is 15 amino acids long. V lost 7 bases and J 6 bases, leaving 19 bases between the germline ends. CDR3 nucleotides: TGTGCCAGCAAAACCGGGCAGGGAAATAGTCAGCCCCAGCATTTT. It specifies CASKTGQGNSQPQHF.

Only one count was recorded for this clone. DNA for the CDR3: TGTGCCAGCAGCCCCCCTGGGACAGGACGAGCGCAGTTCTTC. Its translation is CASSPPGTGRAQFF. The chain employs TRBV14 and TRBJ2-1; TRBD1 agrees at 8 bases. Trimming at V came to 4 bases and at J to 12 bases, leaving 11 bases not matched to a gene. Germline V lookup: CDR1 SGHDN, CDR2 FVKESK. The CDR3 runs to 14 residues.

This chain links TRBV27 with TRBJ1-4; a weak D match, TRBD1 (5 bases). Trimming cost V 4 bases and J 0 bases, with 15 bases left between them. Germline loops: CDR1 MNHEY, CDR2 SMNVEV (reference sequence). CDR3 size: 17 residues. In DNA, the CDR3 is TGTGCCAGCAGTTCTATTGGTGACAGTGCAACTAATGAAAAACTGTTTTTT. Its protein product is CASSSIGDSATNEKLFF.

The J gene is TRBJ2-1, the V gene TRBV5-1; TRBD1 aligns across 10 bases. With V trimmed by 4 bases and J by 14 bases, 9 bases remained unmatched. CDR1 and CDR2 (germline): SGHRS, YFSETQ. CDR3 size: 13 residues. Here the CDR3 reads CASSPGGQGRKFF. The CDR3 region has the DNA TGCGCCAGCAGCCCCGGGGGACAGGGGCGTAAGTTCTTC. Supplemented by reference TRBV5-1 and TRBJ2-1, the full variable domain reads KAGVTQTPRYLIKTRGQQVTLSCSPISGHRSVSWYQQTPGQGLQFLFEYFSETQRNKGNFPGRFSGRQFSNSRSEMNVSTLELGDSALYLCASSPGGQGRKFFGPGTRLTVL.

The table lists this clone with a count of one. The chain links TRBV6-5 to TRBJ1-6, with 8 nucleotides matching TRBD1. The CDR3 consists of 13 residues. Germline CDR1 is MNHEY and CDR2 is SVGAGI. With V trimmed by 6 bases and J by 7 bases, 2 bases remained unmatched. The CDR3 sequence: CASSDRGNSPLHF. In nucleotides, the CDR3 is TGTGCCAGCAGCGACAGGGGAAATTCACCCCTCCACTTT.

The J gene is TRBJ2-1, the V gene TRBV18, with TRBD1 matching 8 bases. Looked up from germline, CDR1 is KGHSH and CDR2 is LQKENI. There are 15 residues in the CDR3. J lost 8 bases, V lost 1 base, and 7 bases had no gene match. The CDR3 nucleotides are TGTGCCAGCTCACCACGCCAGGGGGCTGGCGATGAGCAGTTCTTC. Translation gives CASSPRQGAGDEQFF.

The rearrangement joins TRBV18 to TRBJ1-2, with D hard to call. Looked up from germline, CDR1 is KGHSH and CDR2 is LQKENI. The CDR3 is made up of 14 amino acids. The V gene lost 2 bases and the J gene lost 7 bases, with 14 bases spanning the gap. The CDR3 protein is CASSPSSQPSGYTF. The CDR3 nucleotides are TGTGCCAGCTCACCAAGTTCCCAACCTAGTGGCTACACCTTC.

The rearrangement joins TRBV18 to TRBJ2-2, with D tentatively TRBD1 (5 bases). V was cut by 6 bases and J by 2 bases, with 13 bases left in between. The germline V gene has CDR1 KGHSH and CDR2 LQKENI. CDR3 length: 15 amino acids. The CDR3 DNA reads as TGTGCCAGCTCCCCCCGACAGCTAAACACCGGGGAGCTGTTTTTT. Protein: CASSPRQLNTGELFF.

This clone was counted at least ten times. This chain connects TRBV4-1 to TRBJ1-4; the D is unclear. Germline V gene lookup returns CDR1 MGHRA and CDR2 YSYEKL. The CDR3 runs 16 residues. V was trimmed by 0 bases and J by 9 bases, leaving 17 bases between them. CDR3 in amino acids: CASSQEVGGGEQKLFF. CDR3 bases: TGCGCCAGCAGCCAAGAAGTGGGTGGCGGAGAGCAAAAACTGTTTTTT.

The chain recombines TRBV9 with TRBJ2-2; maybe TRBD1 (5 bases). This CDR3 is built from 16 residues. The germline V and J ends were trimmed by 0 bases and 1 base, with 10 bases remaining between them. CDR1 is SGDLS, CDR2 YYNGEE, per germline. The CDR3 bases are TGTGCCAGCAGCGTAGCTCAGGGAAGGAACACCGGGGAGCTGTTTTTT. This gives the protein CASSVAQGRNTGELFF. Based on the CDR3 plus reference TRBV9 and TRBJ2-2, the full variable domain is DSGVTQTPKHLITATGQRVTLRCSPRSGDLSVYWYQQSLDQGLQFLIQYYNGEERAKGNILERFSAQQFPDLHSELNLSSLELGDSALYFCASSVAQGRNTGELFFGEGSRLTVL.

The chain combines TRBV5-6 with TRBJ2-5; D perhaps matches TRBD1 (5 bases). The CDR3 spans 14 residues. The V and J ends lost 0 bases and 1 base respectively, with 7 bases between them. Germline CDR1 is SGHDT and CDR2 is YYEEEE. The CDR3 protein is CASSLGQPQETQYF. CDR3 coding DNA: TGTGCCAGCAGCTTGGGACAGCCCCAAGAGACCCAGTACTTC.

This clone was detected many times. The rearrangement uses TRBV12-5 and TRBJ1-1; 7 nucleotides agree with TRBD1. This CDR3 spans 15 amino acids. Germline trimming cut 6 bases from V and 3 bases from J; bases unmatched to any gene: 10. Germline values: CDR1 LGHNT, CDR2 FRNRAP. CDR3 region: CASGQSTGSYTEAFF. In DNA, the CDR3 is TGTGCTAGTGGGCAGTCGACAGGGTCTTACACTGAAGCTTTCTTT.

Concerning this clone: The same CDR3 is also encoded by other DNA sequences in this sample. This chain connects TRBV9 to TRBJ1-1; a possible D gene is TRBD1 (5 bases). The germline V gene has CDR1 SGDLS and CDR2 YYNGEE. The ends were cut back, 3 bases at V and 8 bases at J, with 5 bases in the middle. The CDR3 has 10 amino acids. CDR3 sequence: CASSGQEAFF. For the CDR3, the DNA is TGTGCCAGCAGCGGACAGGAAGCTTTCTTT. The full variable domain, completed using reference TRBV9 and TRBJ1-1, is DSGVTQTPKHLITATGQRVTLRCSPRSGDLSVYWYQQSLDQGLQFLIQYYNGEERAKGNILERFSAQQFPDLHSELNLSSLELGDSALYFCASSGQEAFFGQGTRLTVV.

The rearrangement links TRBV11-2 to TRBJ2-3, with 9 bases fitting TRBD1. There are 14 residues in the CDR3. The germline V gene encodes CDR1 SGHAT and CDR2 FQNNGV. V shed 7 bases and J 4 bases; nucleotides not matched to a gene: 6. The CDR3 DNA follows: TGTGCCAGCATTACAGGGGGCGGGTCAGATACGCAGTATTTT. Translating it yields CASITGGGSDTQYF. The variable domain in full, with the rest retrieved from reference TRBV11-2 and TRBJ2-3, is EAGVAQSPRYKIIEKRQSVAFWCNPISGHATLYWYQQILGQGPKLLIQFQNNGVVDDSQLPKDRFSAERLKGVDSTLKIQPAKLEDSAVYLCASITGGGSDTQYFGPGTRLTVL.

CDR3 loop: CASSPYRDTNQPQHF. The CDR3 nucleotides are TGTGCCAGCAGCCCTTACAGGGATACCAATCAGCCCCAGCATTTT. The chain employs TRBV5-6 and TRBJ1-5; weak D call: TRBD1 (6 bases). V gave up 4 bases and J gave up 3 bases, with 14 bases separating them. This CDR3 has 15 amino acids. Looked up from germline, CDR1 is SGHDT and CDR2 is YYEEEE.

There are many counts of this clone. The rearrangement uses TRBV2 and TRBJ1-6, with D possibly TRBD1 on 6 matching bases. The CDR3 contains 14 residues. V dropped 5 bases and J dropped 8 bases, with 13 bases sitting between them. Germline values: CDR1 SNHLY, CDR2 FYNNEI. The CDR3 DNA sequence: TGTGCCAGCAGTTTCCACCCAGGGGATTCACCCCTCCACTTT. It yields the protein CASSFHPGDSPLHF.

This clone was observed a few times. The rearrangement joins TRBV6-6 to TRBJ1-6; 7 bases are a match to TRBD1. V was clipped by 3 bases and J by 15 bases; unmatched bases: 5. Germline CDR1 is MNHNY and CDR2 is SVGAGI (reference sequence). The CDR3 has 12 residues. The CDR3 spells CASSYDRVLLHF. Here the CDR3 DNA reads TGTGCCAGCAGTTATGACAGGGTTCTCCTCCACTTT.

The chain combines TRBV3-1 (or the pseudogene TRBV3-2) with TRBJ2-5; D remains ambiguous. Germline CDR1 LGHDT, CDR2 YNNKEL (reference sequence). This CDR3 has 14 residues. With 4 bases removed from V and 2 bases from J, the gap between germline ends came to 11 bases. CDR3 DNA sequence: TGTGCCAGCAGCCCCTTGGCGCGGCAAGAGACCCAGTACTTC. Its translation is CASSPLARQETQYF.

This chain connects TRBV5-4 to TRBJ2-2, with TRBD2 matching over 13 bases. The CDR3 extends over 16 amino acids. Germline lookup yields CDR1 SGHNT and CDR2 YYREEE (reference sequence). J gave up 7 bases and V 0 bases, and 3 bases lay outside the gene matches. The CDR3 reads CASSLELAGGHGELFF. CDR3 coding DNA: TGTGCCAGCAGCTTGGAACTAGCGGGAGGGCACGGGGAGCTGTTTTTT.

The rearrangement joins TRBV2 to TRBJ2-1; the match to TRBD1 covers 7 bases. Germline V lookup: CDR1 SNHLY, CDR2 FYNNEI. V shed 5 bases and J 4 bases; nucleotides not matched to a gene: 8. This CDR3 comprises 15 residues. Here the CDR3 reads CASSKGQFLYNEQFF. The CDR3 coding sequence is TGTGCCAGCAGTAAGGGACAGTTCTTATACAATGAGCAGTTCTTC.

V usage is TRBV5-1 and J usage is TRBJ2-5; 12 bases fit TRBD2. Germline V lookup: CDR1 SGHRS, CDR2 YFSETQ. The V segment lost 4 bases and the J segment 4 bases; nucleotides outside the gene matches: 17. The CDR3 covers 19 residues. DNA for the CDR3: TGCGCCAGCAGCCCGTCTAGCGGGAGGGCCCGGATTGAAGGAGAGACCCAGTACTTC. Amino acid sequence: CASSPSSGRARIEGETQYF.

The chain is built from TRBV29-1 and TRBJ2-3; 7 nucleotides match TRBD1. Trimming cost V 4 bases and J 4 bases; bases outside gene matches: 8. Per the germline V gene, CDR1 is SQVTM and CDR2 is ANQGSEA. This CDR3 has 14 residues. CDR3 bases: TGCAGCGTTGTAAAGGGGGCCAGATCAGATACGCAGTATTTT. Its protein product is CSVVKGARSDTQYF.

V and J are TRBV27 and TRBJ1-1; no reliable D call. V dropped 3 bases and J dropped 7 bases, with 15 bases sitting between them. Germline V gene data show CDR1 as MNHEY and CDR2 as SMNVEV (reference sequence). The CDR3 length is 14 residues. CDR3 amino acids: CASSFVPTNGEAFF. The CDR3 bases are TGTGCCAGCAGTTTCGTCCCCACAAATGGTGAAGCTTTCTTT.

This chain joins TRBV27 and TRBJ2-1, with 8 positions matching TRBD2. The CDR3 sequence is 16 residues long. CDR1 is MNHEY and CDR2 is SMNVEV in the germline V gene (reference sequence). V shed 2 bases and J 4 bases; nucleotides not matched to a gene: 7. CDR3 in DNA: TGTGCCAGCAGTTTAATTTTGGGACTAGATTACAATGAGCAGTTCTTC. As protein: CASSLILGLDYNEQFF.

This clone was counted between two and nine times. Other DNA sequences in the sample encode the same CDR3. This chain joins TRBV7-2 and TRBJ2-7; 9 bases align to TRBD2. Germline values: CDR1 SGHTA, CDR2 FQGNSA. After removal of 1 base from V and 5 bases from J, the junction contained 6 bases not matched to a gene. This CDR3 region has 15 residues. The CDR3 sequence: CASSLGGSGSHEQYF. In DNA, the CDR3 is TGTGCCAGCAGCTTAGGTGGTAGCGGGAGCCACGAGCAGTACTTC.